This TCR beta chain was recovered during a study of radiation and T cells in renal cell carcinoma. Study as a whole: Nephrectomy followed 15 Gy stereotactic body radiation by 4 weeks.

Using immunoSEQ multiplex PCR, the repertoire was profiled, and TCRdb retains in-frame clones only, with some absent. The table lists about 130,000 clones, about four fifths of them singletons, with 5% to 6.5% in the top ten. The CDR3 spans 15 residues. CDR1 and CDR2 (germline): SGDLS, YYNGEE. The V and J ends lost 0 bases and 6 bases respectively, with 13 bases between them. Turning to this clone: The target antigen is unknown.

Sample time point: blood 2 weeks post-SBRT. As to treatment: 15 Gy SBRT to primary tumor, nephrectomy 4 weeks later. After SBRT, blood was collected at 2 and 4 weeks, plus baseline. Overall study results and limits: Pretreatment tumor biopsies were lacking, so baseline clonotypes are unknown.

J is TRBJ2-1 and V is TRBV9; D might be TRBD1 (5 bases). This receptor was taken from a man aged 50-59 years with renal cell carcinoma. This specimen was blood, taken from a patient whose treatment included radiotherapy and nephrectomy. CDR3 loop: CASSVGAGMVNEQFF. Written as DNA, the CDR3 is TGTGCCAGCAGCGTAGGGGCAGGGATGGTCAATGAGCAGTTCTTC.